The source of this T cell receptor (beta chain) is a study of T-cell reconstitution after alpha-beta-depleted transplantation in children. Study results and limitations: Counts and diversity of T cells one year after transplant came mostly from newly produced T cells.

The CDR3 has 19 residues. CDR1 is MDHEN, CDR2 SYDVKM, per germline. V lost 2 bases, J lost 9 bases, and 22 bases stayed unmatched. Construction of the TCRbeta library involved unique molecular identifiers. TCRdb recomputed calls from the PCR reads with MiXCR, one row per CDR3 protein. The sample lists fewer than 550,000 distinct CDR3 sequences, approximately 10% seen once, with 13% to 15% in the top ten. Concerning this clonotype: Its antigen is still unknown.

Sequencing was performed on PBMCs, mostly from graft donor cells, taken 180 days after TCRalphabeta/CD19-depleted stem cell transplant. The clonotype was recovered from a female patient aged 2 to 10 who had a stem cell transplant for aplastic anemia, so the T cells may come from the graft donor. The rearrangement uses TRBV28 and TRBJ1-5; 7 nucleotides align to TRBD1. The CDR3 nucleotides are TGTGCCAGCAGTTTAACGGGGGGGTCGATACAGGGGCCTTGGAGGCCCCAGCATTTT. Residues: CASSLTGGSIQGPWRPQHF.